Listed below are T cell receptor beta chains from one sample, sequenced in a study of shared T cell receptors in the human thymus. This table comes from immunoSEQ multiplex PCR, and its TCRdb copy is limited to in-frame clones, with some not included. The table includes approximately 490,000 clones, 75% to 80% detected once. The data also belong to a second study, concerning human thymus T cells.

The sample consisted of thymocytes. These TCRs come from a boy under three years old with a congenital heart defect. CDR3s include the opening cysteine and the closing phenylalanine or tryptophan. A D gene is named only where the DNA matches it firmly. Some rows have no size entry. The others give once, few or many, or a class for an expanded clone.

D gene	V gene	J gene	clone size	CDR3 protein	CDR3 DNA
NA	TRBV28	TRBJ2-1	NA	CASNADSWQGGNEQFF	TGTGCCAGCAATGCGGACTCCTGGCAGGGGGGCAATGAGCAGTTCTTC
TRBD1	TRBV4-2	TRBJ1-1	NA	CASSGPQGETEAFF	TGTGCCAGCAGCGGACCACAGGGGGAAACTGAAGCTTTCTTT
NA	TRBV5-1	TRBJ2-7	NA	CASSWALASTYEQYF	TGCGCCAGCAGCTGGGCCCTTGCGAGTACCTACGAGCAGTACTTC
NA	TRBV18	TRBJ2-7	NA	CASSVGQGPSGEQYF	TGTGCCAGCTCCGTAGGGCAGGGGCCATCCGGCGAGCAGTACTTC
TRBD1	TRBV7-3	TRBJ2-7	NA	CASSRWDRVPYEQYF	TGTGCCAGCAGCCGTTGGGACAGGGTTCCCTACGAGCAGTACTTC
NA	TRBV19	TRBJ1-3	NA	CASSVSGNTIYF	TGTGCCTCCTCCGTCTCTGGAAACACCATATATTTT
NA	TRBV19	TRBJ1-5	once	CASRESRARCCNQPQHF	TGTGCCAGTAGAGAAAGCAGGGCTCGTTGTTGCAATCAGCCCCAGCATTTT
TRBD2	TRBV14	TRBJ2-1	NA	CASSQPGLAGGSYNEQFF	TGTGCCAGCAGCCAACCAGGCCTGGCGGGGGGTTCCTACAATGAGCAGTTCTTC
TRBD2	TRBV11-3	TRBJ2-4	NA	CASSLDLRGNIQYF	TGTGCCAGCAGCTTAGATCTGCGGGGGAACATTCAGTACTTC
NA	TRBV29-1	TRBJ1-5	NA	CSVGSGRGQPQHF	TGCAGCGTTGGATCGGGAAGGGGGCAGCCCCAGCATTTT
TRBD1	TRBV5-1	TRBJ2-6	NA	CASSLQGAGGANVLTF	TGCGCCAGCAGCTTACAGGGGGCGGGCGGGGCCAACGTCCTGACTTTC
NA	TRBV4-3	TRBJ2-3	NA	CASSQAKSPSTDTQYF	TGCGCCAGCAGCCAAGCTAAGTCTCCTAGCACAGATACGCAGTATTTT
TRBD1	TRBV5-4	TRBJ1-3	few	CASSTRDRTSSGNTIYF	TGTGCCAGCAGCACCCGGGACAGGACTTCTTCTGGAAACACCATATATTTT
NA	TRBV5-6	TRBJ2-5	NA	CASSLVAEETQYF	TGTGCCAGCAGCTTGGTTGCAGAAGAGACCCAGTACTTC
TRBD1	TRBV5-4	TRBJ2-7	NA	CASNLQGAYEQYF	TGTGCCAGCAATCTTCAGGGGGCCTACGAGCAGTACTTC
NA	TRBV14	TRBJ1-2	NA	CASSPRQEEDYGYTF	TGTGCCAGCAGCCCCAGACAGGAGGAAGACTATGGCTACACCTTC
NA	TRBV6-6	TRBJ1-1	NA	CASSYGGWSSEAFF	TGTGCCAGCAGTTACGGGGGGTGGTCATCTGAAGCTTTCTTT
TRBD1	TRBV19	TRBJ2-2	NA	CASSIEESRGRNTGELFF	TGTGCCAGTAGTATAGAAGAGTCGAGGGGGCGAAATACCGGGGAGCTGTTTTTT
TRBD1	TRBV30	TRBJ1-5	once	CAWGTANSNQPQHF	TGTGCCTGGGGGACAGCAAATAGCAATCAGCCCCAGCATTTT
TRBD1	TRBV5-1	TRBJ2-7	NA	CASNLGQGQSSYEQYF	TGCGCCAGCAACTTAGGACAGGGTCAATCTTCCTACGAGCAGTACTTC
TRBD2	TRBV28	TRBJ2-7	few	CASSYGTSGRYEQYF	TGTGCCAGCAGTTACGGGACTAGCGGGAGGTACGAGCAGTACTTC
TRBD2	TRBV4-3	TRBJ2-1	NA	CASSQGQLAFPYNEQFF	TGCGCCAGCAGCCAAGGCCAACTAGCGTTCCCATACAATGAGCAGTTCTTC
TRBD1	TRBV28	TRBJ1-2	few	CASSWGQGVGYTF	TGTGCCAGCAGTTGGGGACAGGGTGTTGGCTACACCTTC
TRBD2	TRBV4-2	TRBJ2-5	NA	CASSQDSGRLGKETQYF	TGTGCCAGCAGCCAAGATAGCGGGCGACTAGGGAAAGAGACCCAGTACTTC
TRBD1	TRBV27	TRBJ2-5	NA	CASSSANRTGVCETQYF	TGTGCCAGCAGTTCGGCCAATAGGACAGGGGTATGTGAGACCCAGTACTTC
TRBD2	TRBV2	TRBJ2-2	NA	CASSGTSGIGGELFF	TGTGCCAGCTCCGGGACTAGCGGGATTGGCGGGGAGCTGTTTTTT
TRBD2	TRBV14	TRBJ2-1	few	CASSLTGASGSDEQFF	TGTGCCAGCAGCCTGACAGGAGCTAGCGGGAGCGATGAGCAGTTCTTC
NA	TRBV15	TRBJ2-3	NA	CATSREASTDTQYF	TGTGCCACCAGCAGGGAGGCTAGCACAGATACGCAGTATTTT
TRBD2	TRBV9	TRBJ2-2	NA	CASSGPQRGNTGELFF	TGTGCCAGCAGCGGCCCCCAGCGGGGAAACACCGGGGAGCTGTTTTTT
TRBD2	TRBV28	TRBJ2-7	NA	CASSQAGGTYEQYF	TGTGCCAGCAGTCAAGCGGGAGGAACCTACGAGCAGTACTTC
NA	TRBV14	TRBJ1-3	few	CASSRRWQGNTIYF	TGTGCCAGCAGCCGCAGGTGGCAGGGAAACACCATATATTTT
TRBD2	TRBV4-3	TRBJ2-1	NA	CASSQGISGKWFF	TGCGCCAGCAGCCAAGGAATTAGCGGGAAGTGGTTCTTC
NA	TRBV19	TRBJ1-3	few	CASSIGTGFWSSGNTIYF	TGTGCCAGTAGTATAGGGACGGGGTTTTGGAGCTCTGGAAACACCATATATTTT
TRBD1	TRBV2	TRBJ2-7	NA	CASGLDRDDYEQYF	TGTGCCAGCGGCTTGGACAGGGACGACTACGAGCAGTACTTC
NA	TRBV28	TRBJ2-7	NA	CASSSSDSLGQYF	TGTGCCAGCAGTTCATCCGACAGCCTTGGGCAGTACTTC
NA	TRBV28	TRBJ2-1	NA	CASSFEKRSNEQFF	TGTGCCAGCAGTTTTGAAAAGCGATCTAATGAGCAGTTCTTC
TRBD1	TRBV30	TRBJ1-1	NA	CAWSGDRVNTEAFF	TGTGCCTGGAGTGGAGACAGGGTGAACACTGAAGCTTTCTTT
TRBD2	TRBV14	TRBJ2-3	few	CASSMGLPRQYF	TGTGCCAGCAGCATGGGACTACCGAGGCAGTATTTT
NA	TRBV5-6	TRBJ2-7	NA	CASSTDRPYEQYF	TGTGCCAGCAGCACAGACAGGCCCTACGAGCAGTACTTC
NA	TRBV6-4	TRBJ2-1	once	CASSDTLSSYNEQFF	TGTGCCAGCAGTGATACCCTGAGCTCCTACAATGAGCAGTTCTTC
NA	TRBV2	TRBJ2-7	NA	CAGRQGLFSYEQYF	TGTGCCGGAAGACAGGGACTCTTCTCCTACGAGCAGTACTTC
NA	TRBV27	TRBJ1-1	once	CASSGRPKTEAFF	TGTGCCAGCAGCGGCAGGCCCAAGACTGAAGCTTTCTTT
TRBD1	TRBV27	TRBJ1-5	once	CASSLMTGGNQPQHF	TGTGCCAGCAGCCTTATGACAGGGGGCAATCAGCCCCAGCATTTT